These T cell receptor beta chains were read from a single sample in a study of OX40 agonist ivuxolimab in advanced cancers. Assay used: immunoSEQ multiplex PCR; TCRdb lists only in-frame clones, some missing. The data hold 94,000 or so clones, with less than 90% observed a single time. Sequencing used CD4+ or CD8+ T cells sorted from blood, obtained in a trial of the OX40 agonist ivuxolimab. Source of these receptors: an adult with an advanced solid tumor such as melanoma, head and neck, liver or kidney cancer. CDR3s include the opening cysteine and the closing phenylalanine or tryptophan. Rows give clone size only sometimes, using once, few, many, or a class for an expanded clone.

cdr3_aa: CASSPGLQPQHF
j_call: TRBJ1-5
cdr3_length: 12
v_call: TRBV2
clone_size: .

cdr3_aa: CASRSNIPNTGELFF
j_call: TRBJ2-2
cdr3_length: 15
v_call: TRBV6-5
clone_size: .

cdr3_aa: CATGGRGGLSNQPQHF
j_call: TRBJ1-5
cdr3_length: 16
v_call: TRBV5-1
clone_size: .

cdr3_aa: CASSLSSYNEQFF
j_call: TRBJ2-1
cdr3_length: 13
v_call: TRBV7-2
clone_size: few

cdr3_aa: CASSLNRDGYGYTF
j_call: TRBJ1-2
cdr3_length: 14
v_call: TRBV7-2
clone_size: .

cdr3_aa: CASSSPPASGSPLHF
j_call: TRBJ1-6
cdr3_length: 15
v_call: TRBV11-2
clone_size: .

cdr3_aa: CASSLGLGETEAFF
j_call: TRBJ1-1
cdr3_length: 14
v_call: TRBV11-2
clone_size: .

cdr3_aa: CASSLRPAATNEKLFF
j_call: TRBJ1-4
cdr3_length: 16
v_call: TRBV7-2
clone_size: .

cdr3_aa: CASSLEGRAYGYTF
j_call: TRBJ1-2
cdr3_length: 14
v_call: TRBV7-9
clone_size: few

cdr3_aa: CAWSGRTRSSGNTIYF
j_call: TRBJ1-3
cdr3_length: 16
v_call: TRBV30
clone_size: .

cdr3_aa: CASSIHQGAGQPQHF
j_call: TRBJ1-5
cdr3_length: 15
v_call: TRBV19
clone_size: few

cdr3_aa: CASNLAGPTTEQYF
j_call: TRBJ2-7
cdr3_length: 14
v_call: TRBV28
clone_size: few

cdr3_aa: CASSARTLYIYNEQFF
j_call: TRBJ2-1
cdr3_length: 16
v_call: TRBV19
clone_size: .

cdr3_aa: CASSRPRTGVEWGYTF
j_call: TRBJ1-2
cdr3_length: 16
v_call: TRBV18
clone_size: .

cdr3_aa: CASSSGTVYGYTF
j_call: TRBJ1-2
cdr3_length: 13
v_call: TRBV28
clone_size: .

cdr3_aa: CASSYGGGAKETQYF
j_call: TRBJ2-5
cdr3_length: 15
v_call: TRBV11-2
clone_size: .

cdr3_aa: CASSPGTGGLTNEKLFF
j_call: TRBJ1-4
cdr3_length: 17
v_call: TRBV18
clone_size: .

cdr3_aa: CASSLVGWDTQYF
j_call: TRBJ2-3
cdr3_length: 13
v_call: TRBV7-8
clone_size: .

cdr3_aa: CASSLKAGTSSGELFF
j_call: TRBJ2-2
cdr3_length: 16
v_call: TRBV27
clone_size: .

cdr3_aa: CASSGQAPLNSPLHF
j_call: TRBJ1-6
cdr3_length: 15
v_call: TRBV2
clone_size: .

cdr3_aa: CAGSPGVSSYEQYF
j_call: TRBJ2-7
cdr3_length: 14
v_call: TRBV18
clone_size: .

cdr3_aa: CASSRPTWNTGELFF
j_call: TRBJ2-2
cdr3_length: 15
v_call: TRBV5-6
clone_size: .

cdr3_aa: CASSSGQGGYEQYF
j_call: TRBJ2-7
cdr3_length: 14
v_call: TRBV19
clone_size: .

cdr3_aa: CASSLWTPGAGELFF
j_call: TRBJ2-2
cdr3_length: 15
v_call: TRBV27
clone_size: .

cdr3_aa: CASRQTGTGSSPLHF
j_call: TRBJ1-6
cdr3_length: 15
v_call: TRBV7-3
clone_size: .

cdr3_aa: CASSLRWGASDTQYF
j_call: TRBJ2-3
cdr3_length: 15
v_call: TRBV5-1
clone_size: .

cdr3_aa: CASSMGRDRGNQPQHF
j_call: TRBJ1-5
cdr3_length: 16
v_call: TRBV19
clone_size: .

cdr3_aa: CASSFSSGIEGETQYF
j_call: TRBJ2-5
cdr3_length: 16
v_call: TRBV11-1
clone_size: .

cdr3_aa: CASSPYPGSHSPLHF
j_call: TRBJ1-6
cdr3_length: 15
v_call: TRBV11-2
clone_size: few

cdr3_aa: CASSPAGRDQPQHF
j_call: TRBJ1-5
cdr3_length: 14
v_call: TRBV5-6
clone_size: .

cdr3_aa: CASSLASPGTGRSPLHF
j_call: TRBJ1-6
cdr3_length: 17
v_call: TRBV5-4
clone_size: .

cdr3_aa: CASSLDRPPLPYF
j_call: TRBJ2-7
cdr3_length: 13
v_call: TRBV2
clone_size: .

cdr3_aa: CASSDPCRVGETQYF
j_call: TRBJ2-5
cdr3_length: 15
v_call: TRBV6-4
clone_size: .

cdr3_aa: CATSPVRGMNTGELFF
j_call: TRBJ2-2
cdr3_length: 16
v_call: TRBV15
clone_size: .

cdr3_aa: CASSQDTIGGMETQYF
j_call: TRBJ2-5
cdr3_length: 16
v_call: TRBV4-3
clone_size: .

cdr3_aa: CASGLAGTSYEQYF
j_call: TRBJ2-7
cdr3_length: 14
v_call: TRBV28
clone_size: .

cdr3_aa: CASSFGPGQVTGELFF
j_call: TRBJ2-2
cdr3_length: 16
v_call: TRBV7-3
clone_size: few

cdr3_aa: CASSSRQGYNSPLHF
j_call: TRBJ1-6
cdr3_length: 15
v_call: TRBV28
clone_size: .

cdr3_aa: CASSRDSNYGYTF
j_call: TRBJ1-2
cdr3_length: 13
v_call: TRBV5-1
clone_size: once

cdr3_aa: CATSEWGGTSTDTQYF
j_call: TRBJ2-3
cdr3_length: 16
v_call: TRBV19
clone_size: .

cdr3_aa: CASRGRVNTGELFF
j_call: TRBJ2-2
cdr3_length: 14
v_call: TRBV19
clone_size: .

cdr3_aa: CASSRDRAFTGELFF
j_call: TRBJ2-2
cdr3_length: 15
v_call: TRBV6-5
clone_size: .

cdr3_aa: CASSLAGNEQFF
j_call: TRBJ2-1
cdr3_length: 12
v_call: TRBV5-1
clone_size: .

cdr3_aa: CSAAILESSEQYF
j_call: TRBJ2-7
cdr3_length: 13
v_call: TRBV29-1
clone_size: .

cdr3_aa: CASIRRTTTNEKLFF
j_call: TRBJ1-4
cdr3_length: 15
v_call: TRBV28
clone_size: .

cdr3_aa: CASSPQDSGDEQYF
j_call: TRBJ2-7
cdr3_length: 14
v_call: TRBV18
clone_size: .